This is a list of T cell receptor beta chains from one sample in a study of cytomegalovirus exposure and HLA in healthy donors. The protocol was immunoSEQ multiplex PCR, while the TCRdb copy is restricted to in-frame clones and leaves out a portion. Of 150,000 to 200,000 clones listed, 75% to 85% were seen once; the top ten hold roughly 1.4%. The sequenced material came from PBMCs. The receptors shown here come from a woman younger than 45 in good health and CMV-seropositive. Both conserved end residues are part of each CDR3. The D gene is left open where the match is weak. Size tells how often a clone was seen (once, few, many) or the class of an expanded clone, and some rows leave it out.

D,J,size,V,CDR3,DNA
.,TRBJ2-1,.,TRBV4-1,CASSRDMSSYNEQFF,TGCGCCAGCAGCCGTGACATGTCCTCCTACAATGAGCAGTTCTTC
.,TRBJ1-5,.,TRBV7-9,CASSPGQINQPQHF,TGTGCCAGCAGCCCCGGACAGATCAATCAGCCCCAGCATTTT
TRBD1,TRBJ1-1,.,TRBV6-5,CASSSDRIRAFF,TGTGCCAGCAGTTCGGACAGGATTCGGGCTTTCTTT
.,TRBJ1-5,.,TRBV19,CASLTMGNINQPQHF,TGTGCCAGTCTCACCATGGGCAACATCAATCAGCCCCAGCATTTT
.,TRBJ1-1,.,TRBV18,CASSPPRVGRGMNTEAFF,TGTGCCAGCTCACCACCTAGGGTGGGCAGGGGCATGAACACTGAAGCTTTCTTT
.,TRBJ2-1,.,TRBV28,CASGPPRRGGYNEQFF,TGTGCCAGCGGCCCTCCGCGGAGAGGGGGTTACAATGAGCAGTTCTTC
TRBD2,TRBJ2-7,.,TRBV9,CASSPYSGTTAYEQYF,TGTGCCAGCAGCCCTTACTCCGGGACTACCGCCTACGAGCAGTACTTC
TRBD2,TRBJ2-3,.,TRBV6-1,CASSGEATSGYRGTDTQYF,TGTGCCAGCAGTGGAGAAGCGACTAGCGGTTACCGAGGGACAGATACGCAGTATTTT
.,TRBJ1-1,.,TRBV7-7,CASSLSPETEAFF,TGTGCCAGCAGCTTATCTCCGGAGACTGAAGCTTTCTTT
.,TRBJ1-4,.,TRBV6-1,CASRRKVEKLFF,TGTGCCAGCAGGCGGAAGGTCGAAAAACTGTTTTTT
TRBD1,TRBJ1-1,.,TRBV28,CASSFSQGGITEAFF,TGTGCCAGCAGTTTCTCACAGGGGGGTATCACTGAAGCTTTCTTT
TRBD1,TRBJ1-5,.,TRBV11-2,CASSLDGAGGQPQHF,TGTGCCAGCAGCTTAGATGGGGCAGGGGGTCAGCCCCAGCATTTT
TRBD2,TRBJ2-1,.,TRBV28,CASSTSGRVEQFF,TGTGCCAGCAGTACTAGCGGGAGGGTCGAGCAGTTCTTC
TRBD1,TRBJ2-7,.,TRBV27,CASSLQGTVSYEQYF,TGTGCCAGCAGTCTACAGGGGACAGTAAGCTACGAGCAGTACTTC
.,TRBJ1-5,.,TRBV30,CAWRGAENQPQHF,TGTGCCTGGAGGGGGGCAGAGAATCAGCCCCAGCATTTT
TRBD1,TRBJ1-2,.,TRBV28,CASSSPRQGYGYTF,TGTGCCAGCAGTTCACCACGACAGGGGTATGGCTACACCTTC
.,TRBJ2-7,.,TRBV5-1,CASSLAFAGSGQYF,TGCGCCAGCAGCTTGGCGTTTGCAGGGTCGGGGCAGTACTTC
TRBD1,TRBJ1-4,.,TRBV5-1,CASSYTGAENEKLFF,TGCGCCAGCAGCTACACAGGGGCGGAAAATGAAAAACTGTTTTTT
.,TRBJ2-2,.,TRBV5-5,CASSAAEGNTGELFF,TGTGCCAGCAGCGCGGCGGAGGGTAACACCGGGGAGCTGTTTTTT
.,TRBJ2-7,few,TRBV6-5,CASSPQGGRYEQYF,TGTGCCAGCAGTCCCCAGGGGGGTAGGTACGAGCAGTACTTC
TRBD1,TRBJ2-7,.,TRBV28,CASRISGGVYEQYF,TGTGCCAGCAGAATTTCAGGGGGCGTCTACGAGCAGTACTTC
.,TRBJ2-7,.,TRBV6-5,CASNYGLANHEQYF,TGTGCCAGCAATTACGGCCTAGCGAACCACGAGCAGTACTTC
.,TRBJ2-4,.,TRBV6-1,CASSEGAPKNIQYF,TGTGCCAGCAGTGAAGGGGCTCCCAAAAACATTCAGTACTTC
.,TRBJ1-5,.,TRBV10-3,CAISLGGLSNSNQPQHF,TGTGCCATCAGCTTAGGCGGGCTCTCTAATAGCAATCAGCCCCAGCATTTT
TRBD1,TRBJ1-5,.,TRBV19,CATTPSRQGGNQPQHF,TGTGCCACCACGCCGTCCCGACAGGGCGGCAATCAGCCCCAGCATTTT
.,TRBJ1-2,.,TRBV29-1,CSVYLMGGTYGYTF,TGCAGCGTTTATTTGATGGGGGGGACCTATGGCTACACCTTC
.,TRBJ2-7,.,TRBV28,CASSLGGGQAPQYF,TGTGCCAGCAGTTTGGGGGGTGGACAGGCCCCCCAGTACTTC
TRBD1,TRBJ1-2,.,TRBV28,CASSSGQGGYGYTF,TGTGCCAGCAGTTCGGGACAGGGCGGCTATGGCTACACCTTC
TRBD1,TRBJ2-2,.,TRBV18,CASSPRGRDTGELFF,TGTGCCAGCTCACCCAGGGGGCGCGACACCGGGGAGCTGTTTTTT
TRBD2,TRBJ2-1,.,TRBV10-3,CAISGPGLVSSYNEQFF,TGTGCCATCAGTGGCCCGGGACTAGTGAGCTCCTACAATGAGCAGTTCTTC
TRBD1,TRBJ1-2,.,TRBV7-9,CASSLVGGDRYYGYTF,TGTGCCAGCAGCTTAGTAGGAGGGGACAGGTACTATGGCTACACCTTC
.,TRBJ2-7,.,TRBV30,CAWSPGYEQYF,TGTGCCTGGAGTCCGGGATACGAGCAGTACTTC
TRBD2,TRBJ2-7,.,TRBV9,CASSVEGGLAGRFSYEQYF,TGTGCCAGCAGCGTAGAGGGGGGACTAGCGGGGCGATTCTCCTACGAGCAGTACTTC
TRBD2,TRBJ2-3,few,TRBV5-1,CASSLVSVATTSGGTDTQYF,TGCGCCAGCAGCTTGGTTTCCGTGGCTACGACTAGCGGAGGCACAGATACGCAGTATTTT
TRBD1,TRBJ1-1,few,TRBV5-6,CASSLAPRQGNTEAFF,TGTGCCAGCAGCTTGGCCCCCCGACAGGGGAACACTGAAGCTTTCTTT
.,TRBJ1-2,.,TRBV5-6,CASSLRANYGYTF,TGTGCCAGCAGCCTGAGAGCTAACTATGGCTACACCTTC
TRBD2,TRBJ2-7,.,TRBV5-1,CASSWSGEYYEQYF,TGCGCCAGCAGCTGGAGCGGGGAATACTACGAGCAGTACTTC
TRBD1,TRBJ2-2,.,TRBV10-3,CAIRPTGTNTGELFF,TGTGCCATCAGACCGACAGGGACGAACACCGGGGAGCTGTTTTTT
TRBD1,TRBJ2-1,.,TRBV7-8,CASSLYQGAFYNEQFF,TGTGCCAGCAGCTTATATCAGGGGGCATTCTACAATGAGCAGTTCTTC
TRBD1,TRBJ2-7,few,TRBV6-5,CASSYSGQGSPYEQYF,TGTGCCAGCAGTTACTCGGGACAGGGTTCTCCCTACGAGCAGTACTTC
TRBD2,TRBJ2-3,.,TRBV27,CASSSGLGTDTQYF,TGTGCCAGCAGTTCGGGACTAGGCACAGATACGCAGTATTTT
.,TRBJ2-6,.,TRBV10-3,CAISESRQGGISGANVLTF,TGTGCCATCAGTGAGTCGAGACAGGGAGGCATCTCTGGGGCCAACGTCCTGACTTTC
TRBD1,TRBJ1-6,.,TRBV5-6,CASSLGQGAYNSPLHF,TGTGCCAGCAGCTTGGGGCAGGGGGCGTATAATTCACCCCTCCACTTT
TRBD1,TRBJ2-7,.,TRBV19,CASQRQGDYEQYF,TGTGCCTCCCAGAGACAGGGGGACTACGAGCAGTACTTC
TRBD2,TRBJ2-3,.,TRBV9,CASSVSLRLAGERGTDTQYF,TGTGCCAGCAGCGTATCCCTAAGACTAGCGGGAGAGAGAGGCACAGATACGCAGTATTTT
TRBD2,TRBJ2-2,.,TRBV18,CASSPTSGTAGELFF,TGTGCCAGCTCACCCACTAGCGGGACCGCCGGGGAGCTGTTTTTT
.,TRBJ1-5,.,TRBV10-1,CASSEGAWQPQHF,TGCGCCAGCAGTGAGGGGGCTTGGCAGCCCCAGCATTTT
TRBD2,TRBJ2-7,once,TRBV7-9,CASSGSGRADHYEQYF,TGTGCCAGCAGCGGAAGCGGGAGGGCCGACCACTACGAGCAGTACTTC
.,TRBJ1-2,.,TRBV4-1,CASSQDHRQERIYGYTF,TGCGCCAGCAGCCAAGACCACCGACAGGAACGGATCTATGGCTACACCTTC
.,TRBJ2-1,.,TRBV6-1,CASRGLRSSYNEQFF,TGTGCCAGCAGGGGACTTAGGAGCTCCTACAATGAGCAGTTCTTC
.,TRBJ1-2,once,TRBV7-8,CASSLGTNYGYTF,TGTGCCAGCAGCTTAGGGACAAACTATGGCTACACCTTC